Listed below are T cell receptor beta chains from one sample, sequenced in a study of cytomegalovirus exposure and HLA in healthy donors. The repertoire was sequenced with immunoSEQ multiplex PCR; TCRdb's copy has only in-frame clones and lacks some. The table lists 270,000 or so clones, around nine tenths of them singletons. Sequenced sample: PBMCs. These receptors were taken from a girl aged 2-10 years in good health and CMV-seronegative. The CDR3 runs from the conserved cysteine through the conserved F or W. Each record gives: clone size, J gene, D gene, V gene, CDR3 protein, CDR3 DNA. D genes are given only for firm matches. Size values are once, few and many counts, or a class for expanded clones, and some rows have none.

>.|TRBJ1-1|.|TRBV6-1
CASSDRMNTEAFF
TGTGCCAGCAGTGACAGGATGAACACTGAAGCTTTCTTT
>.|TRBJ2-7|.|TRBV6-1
CASREKTEDHFAYEQYF
TGTGCCAGCAGGGAAAAGACGGAGGACCACTTTGCCTACGAGCAGTACTTC
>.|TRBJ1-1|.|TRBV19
CASSIGSNTEAFF
TGTGCCAGTAGTATAGGGAGTAACACTGAAGCTTTCTTT
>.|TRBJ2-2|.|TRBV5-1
CASSPRGATNTGELFF
TGCGCCAGCAGTCCACGGGGGGCAACGAACACCGGGGAGCTGTTTTTT
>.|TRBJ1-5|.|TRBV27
CASSLVPPVSNQPQHF
TGTGCCAGCAGTTTGGTGCCCCCGGTCAGCAATCAGCCCCAGCATTTT
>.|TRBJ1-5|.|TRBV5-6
CASSLGENQPQHF
TGTGCCAGCAGCCTGGGGGAGAATCAGCCCCAGCATTTT
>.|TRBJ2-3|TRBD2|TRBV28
CASSLFRTSGSKADTQYF
TGTGCCAGCAGTTTATTCAGGACTAGCGGGAGTAAGGCAGATACGCAGTATTTT
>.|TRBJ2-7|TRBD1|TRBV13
CASSAGTGVPSSYEQYF
TGTGCCAGCAGCGCCGGGACAGGGGTTCCGAGCTCCTACGAGCAGTACTTC
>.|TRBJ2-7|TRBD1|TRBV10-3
CAVRQGPIAYEQYF
TGTGCCGTAAGACAGGGCCCCATCGCCTACGAGCAGTACTTC
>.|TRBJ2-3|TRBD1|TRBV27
CASKIRTGGTDTQYF
TGTGCCAGCAAGATAAGGACAGGGGGCACAGATACGCAGTATTTT
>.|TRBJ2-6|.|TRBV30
CAWSVQAGARGANVLTF
TGTGCCTGGAGTGTACAGGCAGGGGCGCGAGGGGCCAACGTCCTGACTTTC
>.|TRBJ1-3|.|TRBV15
CATSSLPTGLSGNTIYF
TGTGCCACCAGCAGCCTACCGACAGGTCTCTCTGGAAACACCATATATTTT
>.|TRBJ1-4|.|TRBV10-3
CAIAAKRGNEKLFF
TGTGCCATCGCAGCCAAGAGGGGGAATGAAAAACTGTTTTTT
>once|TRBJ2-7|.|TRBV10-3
CAISDLEGSSYEQYF
TGTGCCATCAGTGATTTGGAGGGATCCTCCTACGAGCAGTACTTC
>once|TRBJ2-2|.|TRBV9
CASSVGGNTGELFF
TGTGCCAGCAGCGTAGGAGGAAACACCGGGGAGCTGTTTTTT
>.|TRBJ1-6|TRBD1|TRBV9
CASSDDRGPSSPLHF
TGTGCCAGCAGCGACGACAGGGGGCCAAGTTCACCCCTCCACTTT
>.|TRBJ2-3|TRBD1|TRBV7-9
CASSSLLDRGPDTQYF
TGTGCCAGCAGCTCCCTCTTGGACAGGGGCCCAGATACGCAGTATTTT
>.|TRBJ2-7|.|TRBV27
CASSPDYGGVYEQYF
TGTGCCAGCAGTCCAGACTACGGCGGGGTATACGAGCAGTACTTC
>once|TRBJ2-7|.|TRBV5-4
CASSSVQGTYEQYF
TGTGCCAGCAGCTCGGTACAGGGAACCTACGAGCAGTACTTC
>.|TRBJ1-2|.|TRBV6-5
CASSYQGAGYTF
TGTGCCAGCAGTTACCAGGGCGCAGGCTACACCTTC
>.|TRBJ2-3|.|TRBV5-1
CASSLGATDTQYF
TGCGCCAGCAGCTTGGGAGCCACAGATACGCAGTATTTT
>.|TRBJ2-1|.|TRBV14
CASSPPGLTNNEQFF
TGTGCCAGCAGCCCACCGGGACTCACTAACAATGAGCAGTTCTTC
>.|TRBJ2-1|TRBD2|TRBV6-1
CASRGLAASYNEQFF
TGTGCCAGCAGAGGACTAGCGGCGTCCTACAATGAGCAGTTCTTC
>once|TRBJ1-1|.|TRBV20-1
CSARGAAEAFF
TGCAGTGCTAGGGGGGCGGCTGAAGCTTTCTTT
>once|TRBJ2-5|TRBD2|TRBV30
CAWSASGPWETQYF
TGTGCCTGGTCGGCTAGCGGGCCCTGGGAGACCCAGTACTTC
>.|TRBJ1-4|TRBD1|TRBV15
CATSPTGVNEKLFF
TGTGCCACCAGCCCGACAGGGGTTAATGAAAAACTGTTTTTT
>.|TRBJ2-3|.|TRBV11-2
CASSERGSYTDTQYF
TGTGCCAGCAGTGAACGAGGTTCCTACACAGATACGCAGTATTTT
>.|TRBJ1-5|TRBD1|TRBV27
CASSRTGTDVNQPQHF
TGTGCCAGCAGTCGAACCGGGACAGATGTCAATCAGCCCCAGCATTTT
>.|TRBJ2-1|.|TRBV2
CASMWLGRYNEQFF
TGTGCCAGCATGTGGCTAGGTCGCTACAATGAGCAGTTCTTC
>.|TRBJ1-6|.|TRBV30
CAWRFQGNNSPLHF
TGTGCCTGGAGATTCCAGGGGAATAATTCACCCCTCCACTTT
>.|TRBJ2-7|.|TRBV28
CASSPPGSRSEQYF
TGTGCCAGCAGTCCCCCAGGGTCCCGGAGCGAGCAGTACTTC
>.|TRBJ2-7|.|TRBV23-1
CASSQSNRGGSYEQYF
TGCGCCAGCAGTCAATCTAACAGGGGGGGCTCCTACGAGCAGTACTTC
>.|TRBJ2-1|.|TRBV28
CASSFAGEQFF
TGTGCCAGCAGTTTCGCAGGTGAGCAGTTCTTC
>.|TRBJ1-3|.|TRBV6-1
CASIPGDRNTIYF
TGTGCCAGCATCCCAGGGGATCGAAACACCATATATTTT
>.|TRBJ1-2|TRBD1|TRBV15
CATSSMGGQGEDYGYTF
TGTGCCACCAGCAGCATGGGGGGACAGGGAGAGGACTATGGCTACACCTTC
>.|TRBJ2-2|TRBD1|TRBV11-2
CASKETGFRNGELFF
TGTGCCAGCAAAGAGACAGGGTTTAGAAACGGGGAGCTGTTTTTT
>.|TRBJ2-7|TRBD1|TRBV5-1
CASSVTPTGTPPYEQYF
TGCGCCAGCAGCGTGACCCCGACAGGGACCCCTCCCTACGAGCAGTACTTC
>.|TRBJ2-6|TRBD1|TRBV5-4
CASSLPLSGGVSGANVLTF
TGTGCCAGCAGCTTGCCTTTATCAGGGGGAGTTTCTGGGGCCAACGTCCTGACTTTC
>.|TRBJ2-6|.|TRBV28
CASSFLGVLSGANVLTF
TGTGCCAGCAGTTTTTTGGGCGTCCTATCTGGGGCCAACGTCCTGACTTTC
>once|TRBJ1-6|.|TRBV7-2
CASSVGTKDSPLHF
TGTGCCAGCAGCGTCGGGACAAAGGATTCACCCCTCCACTTT
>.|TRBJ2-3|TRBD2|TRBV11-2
CASSLSETSGSWDTQYF
TGTGCCAGCAGCTTATCCGAGACTAGCGGGAGCTGGGATACGCAGTATTTT
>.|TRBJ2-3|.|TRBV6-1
CASLMEPASTDTQYF
TGTGCCAGCCTGATGGAGCCGGCTAGCACAGATACGCAGTATTTT
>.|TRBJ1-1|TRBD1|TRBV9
CASSAQRDRPNTEAFF
TGTGCCAGCAGCGCCCAACGGGACAGGCCAAACACTGAAGCTTTCTTT
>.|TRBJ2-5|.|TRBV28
CASSLWEDSPQETQYF
TGTGCCAGCAGTTTGTGGGAAGACAGTCCTCAAGAGACCCAGTACTTC
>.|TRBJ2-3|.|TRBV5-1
CASTRGDTQYF
TGCGCCAGCACCAGAGGGGATACGCAGTATTTT
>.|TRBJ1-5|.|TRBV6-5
CASSEVTGIQPQHF
TGTGCCAGCAGTGAAGTCACAGGGATCCAGCCCCAGCATTTT
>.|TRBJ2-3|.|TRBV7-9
CASSPSLGQTPTDTQYF
TGTGCCAGCAGCCCAAGTTTGGGACAAACTCCCACAGATACGCAGTATTTT
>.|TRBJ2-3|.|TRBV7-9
CASSFRDTQYF
TGTGCCAGCAGCTTTAGAGATACGCAGTATTTT